The clone carrying this T cell receptor beta chain was detected once. The data were obtained in a study of cytotoxic CD8 clonotypes in ibrutinib-treated CLL. Study background: When averaged across all of the samples, the counts came to roughly 250,000 productive templates and 85,000 to 95,000 productive rearrangements.

About 2 micrograms of genomic DNA came from cryopreserved PBMCs for TCR beta libraries. Assay used: immunoSEQ multiplex PCR; TCRdb lists only in-frame clones, some missing. The top ten clones hold about 1.9% of a sample with 100,000 to 150,000 clones, 80% to 90% of them seen once. Trimming took off 0 bases at V and 9 bases at J, with 19 bases between the two ends. The germline CDR1 and CDR2 sequences are SGHRS and YFSETQ. The CDR3 has 16 amino acids. The chain joins TRBV5-1 to TRBJ2-1; no definite D call. This TCR came from a human donor with chronic lymphocytic leukemia. The material sequenced was PBMCs, taken after 24 months of ibrutinib treatment. CDR3: CASSLGPGLGEGEQFF. The DNA for the CDR3 is TGCGCCAGCAGCTTGGGGCCCGGGTTAGGTGAAGGTGAGCAGTTCTTC.